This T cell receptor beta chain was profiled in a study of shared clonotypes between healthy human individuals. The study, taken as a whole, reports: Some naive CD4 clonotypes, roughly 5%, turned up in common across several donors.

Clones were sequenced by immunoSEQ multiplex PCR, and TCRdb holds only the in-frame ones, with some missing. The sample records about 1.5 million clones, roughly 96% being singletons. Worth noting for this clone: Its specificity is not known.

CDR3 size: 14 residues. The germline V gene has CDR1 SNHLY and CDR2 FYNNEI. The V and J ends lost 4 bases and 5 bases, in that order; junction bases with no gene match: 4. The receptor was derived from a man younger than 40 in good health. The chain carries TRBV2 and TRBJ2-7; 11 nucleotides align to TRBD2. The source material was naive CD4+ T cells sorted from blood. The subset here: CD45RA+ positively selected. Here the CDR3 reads CASSGGTSGHEQYF. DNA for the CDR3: TGTGCCAGCAGTGGCGGGACTAGCGGACACGAGCAGTACTTC.